This is a list of T cell receptor beta chains from one sample in a study of T cells in Graves' hyperthyroidism and ophthalmopathy. One entry per CDR3 protein, called by TCRdb with MiXCR from the multiplex PCR reads. The sample records 480,000 or so distinct CDR3 sequences, around 15% being singletons. The sample consisted of blood. The receptors originated from a woman between 18 and 29 years old with Graves' hyperthyroidism. Both conserved end residues are part of each CDR3. Fields, in order: V gene, clone size, D gene, CDR3 length, J gene, CDR3 DNA, CDR3 protein. The D gene is left open where the match is weak. Clone sizes are given selectively: once, few, many, or a class where the clone is expanded.

TRBV11-2	many	TRBD1	13	TRBJ2-7	TGTGCCAGCAACAAACAGGGGTTCTACGAGCAGTACTTC	CASNKQGFYEQYF
TRBV11-2	many	-	14	TRBJ2-1	TGTGCCAGCAGCAAGGACAATCCTTACAATGAGCAGTTCTTC	CASSKDNPYNEQFF
TRBV20-1	few	-	14	TRBJ1-3	TGCAGTGCTAGAATAGGGACGACTGGAAACACCATATATTTT	CSARIGTTGNTIYF
TRBV7-3	many	TRBD2	14	TRBJ2-7	TGTGCCAGCAGCCCTACCGGGGGGGCGGGGGAGCAGTACTTC	CASSPTGGAGEQYF
TRBV18	many	TRBD2	16	TRBJ2-1	TGTGCCAGCTCCCCCCCGGGACTAGCGCCCCGGAATGAGCAGTTCTTC	CASSPPGLAPRNEQFF
TRBV7-2	few	-	15	TRBJ1-2	TGTGCCAGCAGCTTAGCGGTCGGGGAGGGCGGCGGCTACACCTTC	CASSLAVGEGGGYTF
TRBV27	many	-	15	TRBJ2-5	TGTGCCAGCACTCCCTCGCAGGGGCAATGGGAGACCCAGTACTTC	CASTPSQGQWETQYF
TRBV27	many	-	12	TRBJ2-2	TGTGCCAGCAGTAGGGCGTTCGGGGAGCTGTTTTTT	CASSRAFGELFF
TRBV20-1	many	-	15	TRBJ2-3	TGCAGTGCTAGAGATCAGTTGACCGTGTCAGATACGCAGTATTTT	CSARDQLTVSDTQYF
TRBV4-1	-	-	12	TRBJ2-1	TGCGCCAGCAGCCAAGTCCAGAGGGAGCAGTTCTTC	CASSQVQREQFF
TRBV5-1	many	TRBD2	15	TRBJ2-3	TGCGCCAGCTTTGATAGCGGGATACGCACAGATACGCAGTATTTT	CASFDSGIRTDTQYF
TRBV3-1	many	TRBD2	16	TRBJ2-2	TGTGCCAGCAGCCTTCGGACTAGCGGGAACACCGGGGAGCTGTTTTTT	CASSLRTSGNTGELFF
TRBV7-9	-	TRBD2	16	TRBJ2-1	TGTGCCAGCAGCACCATATTACTAGCGGGAGCCTATGAGCAGTTCTTC	CASSTILLAGAYEQFF
TRBV14	-	-	14	TRBJ2-7	TGTGCCAGCAGCCAAGATATAATATTAAGCCTGCAGTACTTC	CASSQDIILSLQYF
TRBV12-3/TRBV12-4	many	-	15	TRBJ1-5	TGTGCCAGCAGTTTGAGCAGCCTTAGCAATCAGCCCCAGCATTTT	CASSLSSLSNQPQHF
TRBV7-6	many	TRBD1	13	TRBJ2-7	TGTGCCAGCAGCCGGACAGGAAGCTACGAGCAGTACTTC	CASSRTGSYEQYF
TRBV19	many	-	13	TRBJ1-2	TGTGCCTCCTCTATTGACAGGCGCTATGGCTACACCTTC	CASSIDRRYGYTF
TRBV20-1	-	-	13	TRBJ2-1	TGCAGTGCCACCCGGGACTTTCCAAATGAGCAGTTCTTC	CSATRDFPNEQFF
TRBV5-1	-	-	12	TRBJ2-1	TGCGCCAGCAGCCTGGACAGTTACGAGCAGTTCTTC	CASSLDSYEQFF
TRBV28	many	-	13	TRBJ2-7	TGTGCCAGCAGTCCTACTATACCCTACGAGCAGTACTTC	CASSPTIPYEQYF
TRBV7-2	many	-	18	TRBJ2-1	TGTGCCAGCAGCTCTTATAGGGCTGTGAGGGAGGTGTACAATGAGCAGTTCTTC	CASSSYRAVREVYNEQFF
TRBV20-1	many	-	13	TRBJ2-1	TGCAGTGCCCTACCCCTTAAGGACAATGAGCAGTTCTTC	CSALPLKDNEQFF
TRBV10-3	many	TRBD2	16	TRBJ2-7	TGTGCCATCAACCAAGCGGGAGAAGCCACTACGGGTGAGCAGTACTTC	CAINQAGEATTGEQYF
TRBV3-1	many	-	13	TRBJ1-6	TGTGCCAGCGGGGCCTCGGAGGGCTCACCCCTCCACTTT	CASGASEGSPLHF
TRBV3-1	many	TRBD1	16	TRBJ2-5	TGTGCCAGCAGCCGAGCGGGACAGGGCCTTCAAGAGACCCAGTACTTC	CASSRAGQGLQETQYF
TRBV30	many	-	14	TRBJ2-2	TGTGCCTGGAGGGGACCTATGAACACCGGGGAGCTGTTTTTT	CAWRGPMNTGELFF
TRBV24-1	few	-	17	TRBJ2-1	TGTGCCACCAGTGATTTGCAGGGGCCTAGCTCCTACAATGAGCAGTTCTTC	CATSDLQGPSSYNEQFF
TRBV11-2	-	-	12	TRBJ2-1	TGTGTCAGCATCGACGGTTACAATGAGCAGTTCTTC	CVSIDGYNEQFF
TRBV6-1	many	TRBD2	16	TRBJ2-1	TGTGCCAGCAGTGAAGCCCCAGCGGGAGGATACAATGAGCAGTTCTTC	CASSEAPAGGYNEQFF
TRBV29-1	few	-	14	TRBJ2-3	TGCAGCGTTGAGGGCAGGACGGGCACAGATACGCAGTATTTT	CSVEGRTGTDTQYF
TRBV12-5	many	-	13	TRBJ1-2	TGTGCTAGTGGTTTGTCCCATAACTATGGCTACACCTTC	CASGLSHNYGYTF
TRBV27	-	-	14	TRBJ2-2	TGTGCCAGCAGTTTCGGCCACGGGATCGGGGAGCTGTTTTTT	CASSFGHGIGELFF
TRBV6-1	-	-	12	TRBJ2-7	TGTGCCAGCAAGAACAGGTTTGACGAGCAGTACTTC	CASKNRFDEQYF